The present T cell receptor (beta chain) was sequenced within a study of cytotoxic CD8 clonotypes in ibrutinib-treated CLL listed by TCRdb under 2021. As for the study more broadly: The cohort included around 15 treatment-naive and fewer than 12 relapsed/refractory patients; 17 were IGHV unmutated. An average of around 250,000 productive templates and about 100,000 productive rearrangements was obtained per sample. Patients were still on ibrutinib when every remission and progressive disease sample was collected. Responses were partial in some 24 patients and complete in 2; after median 68 months follow-up, about 14 stayed in remission and approximately 12 progressed. Samples at response were collected after a median of about twelve months of treatment, with a range of roughly 6 to 40 months. Of the 90 or so participants in the trial, about two dozen had longitudinal samples available. Cryopreserved peripheral blood mononuclear cells were collected before treatment, at response, and at either disease progression or sustained remission. What the research found in general, with its limitations: Lymph node repertoires were not examined, and the timing of sampling was not matched between patients in sustained remission and those whose disease progressed. At ibrutinib response clonality went up, during sustained remission it held steady, and at progression it dropped back toward baseline. Baseline clonality was found to be higher than that of age-matched healthy donors and was strongly correlated with circulating CD8+ T-cell counts. Public clonotypes were found to be uncommon and were observed to contract or remain stable during treatment; the increase in clonality was shown to reflect expansion of private clonotypes at ibrutinib response.

The time point label, as the study defines it: 20 to 30 months on ibrutinib. For TCR beta library preparation, 2 to 2.5 micrograms of genomic DNA were isolated from cryopreserved PBMCs. Longitudinal blood samples from CLL patients on ibrutinib monotherapy were analyzed using high-throughput TCR beta sequencing. The patients took part in an open-label, single-center phase 2 trial of ibrutinib monotherapy. The germline V gene encodes CDR1 SGHKS and CDR2 YYEKEE (reference sequence). Counted from cysteine to phenylalanine, this CDR3 has 15 amino acids. The retained sequence is limited to the CDR3, 45 bases, with the frame set at the first base. At the junction V is shortened by 0 bases and J by 7 bases, with 17 bases in between. This clone has a handful of counts. No antigen is known for it. Qualities for individual bases were not recorded, and no much larger clone is one base off. On a MiSeq, deep resolution sequencing aimed for a depth between 1 in 1 million and 1 in 200,000 T cells, with each clonotype covered around 10x on average. The immunoSEQ hsTCRB Kit was used to generate the TCR beta libraries. In the source study's methods: The data were analyzed with ImmunoSEQ Analyzer and ImmunoSEQ Data Assistant, and V, D and J gene assignments followed IMGT definitions. Clonality, with values ranging from 0 to 1, was calculated as one minus the normalized Shannon entropy of productive rearrangement frequencies. Public clonotype analysis was restricted to overrepresented clonotypes comprising at least 0.05% of each patient's repertoire. Roughly 13 repertoires from age-matched healthy donors, obtained from immuneACCESS, served as clonality controls. Imported from immuneACCESS, the table was reduced by TCRdb to in-frame sequences with V and J called. These copies leave out some clones; in studies compared against another copy, an unresolved V gene accounts for under half, and the cause of the remainder is not known. The V and J calls and clone size come from that table; D and trimming were worked out from the DNA. The table for this sample lists more than 85,000 clones; roughly 80% of them were counted only once. In total, the top ten clones hold 20% to 25% of the sample.

The sequence came from a human donor with chronic lymphocytic leukemia. The chain is encoded by TRBV5-5 joined to TRBJ2-7; TRBD2 might be the D gene, on 5 matching bases. This specimen consisted of PBMCs, obtained after 24 months of ibrutinib treatment. The CDR3 corresponds to CASSLALPRDREQYF. The nucleotide sequence reads as follows: TGTGCCAGCAGCTTGGCCCTTCCCCGGGATCGTGAGCAGTACTTC.